The source of this T cell receptor beta chain is a study of T-cell reconstitution after alpha-beta-depleted transplantation in children. The TCRbeta library incorporated unique molecular identifiers. TCRdb re-derived calls from the PCR reads in MiXCR, one entry per CDR3 protein. Found here are tens of thousands of distinct CDR3 sequences, approximately 7.3% of them singletons; the top ten hold around 2.5%. The CDR3 covers 15 residues. V lost 6 bases and J lost 2; bases outside the gene matches: 8. Germline V CDR1 and CDR2: SGHAT, FQNNGV. This clonotype has at least ten counts. The chain is built from TRBV11-2 and TRBJ2-5, with 8 bases matching TRBD1. The source of this sequence is a human donor who donated a stem cell graft to a child with acute lymphoblastic leukemia. The sequences come from PBMCs from the stem cell graft donor, collected from the stem cell graft. CDR3 residues: CASSSFRDRQETQYF. The CDR3 DNA sequence: TGTGCCAGCAGTTCATTCCGGGACAGGCAAGAGACCCAGTACTTC.